This T cell receptor beta chain was sequenced during a study of shared clonotypes between healthy human individuals. Each sorted subset replicate got 200 ng genomic DNA, 25,000 to 35,000 genomes. Study processing details: Without quality scores, immunoSEQ junctional reads could not be filtered like full-length reads. Assay used: immunoSEQ multiplex PCR; TCRdb lists only in-frame clones, some missing. The D gene and trimming were derived from the DNA, and the V and J assignments and clone size from that table. The table records millions of clones, approximately 94% of them present only once. Germline V CDR1 and CDR2: SGHRS, YFSETQ. There are 14 residues in the CDR3. V was clipped by 4 bases and J by 2 bases; unmatched bases: 6. This clone was observed once. Other DNA sequences in the sample encode the same CDR3. CD45RO-negative, CCR7-selected cells formed the naive CD8 fraction, which excluded terminally differentiated effector memory CD45RA+ cells.

The sequence was collected from a man aged 18 to 30 in good health. This sequence joins TRBV5-1 and TRBJ2-7; 7 nucleotides match TRBD2. The sequenced material came from naive CD8+ T cells sorted from blood. This CDR3 is CASSLRGGTYEQYF. The DNA of the CDR3 is TGCGCCAGCAGCCTCCGGGGAGGGACCTACGAGCAGTACTTC.